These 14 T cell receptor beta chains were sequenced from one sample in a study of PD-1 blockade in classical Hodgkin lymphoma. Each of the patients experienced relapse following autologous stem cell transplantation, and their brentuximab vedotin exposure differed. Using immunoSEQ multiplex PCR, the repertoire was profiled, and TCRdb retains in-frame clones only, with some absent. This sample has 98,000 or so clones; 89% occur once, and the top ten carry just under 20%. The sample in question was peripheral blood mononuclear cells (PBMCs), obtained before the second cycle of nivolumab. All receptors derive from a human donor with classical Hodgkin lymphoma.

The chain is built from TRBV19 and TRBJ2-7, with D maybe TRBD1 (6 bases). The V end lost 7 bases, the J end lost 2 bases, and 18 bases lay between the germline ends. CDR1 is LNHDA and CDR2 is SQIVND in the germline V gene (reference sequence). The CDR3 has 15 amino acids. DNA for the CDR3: TGTGCCAGTATCCAGCCGGGACAACTACCCTACGAGCAGTACTTC. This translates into CASIQPGQLPYEQYF.

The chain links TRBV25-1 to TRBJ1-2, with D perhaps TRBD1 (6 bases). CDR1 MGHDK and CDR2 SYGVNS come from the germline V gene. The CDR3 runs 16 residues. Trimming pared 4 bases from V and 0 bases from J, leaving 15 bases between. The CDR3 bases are TGTGCCAGCAGTGCAGAAACAGGGTTCTCTAACTATGGCTACACCTTC. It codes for CASSAETGFSNYGYTF.

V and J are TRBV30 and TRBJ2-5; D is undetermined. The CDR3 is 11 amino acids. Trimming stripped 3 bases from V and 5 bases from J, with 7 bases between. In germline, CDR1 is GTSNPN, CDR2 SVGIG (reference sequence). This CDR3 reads CAWRSLETQYF. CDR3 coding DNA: TGTGCCTGGAGGAGTTTGGAGACCCAGTACTTC.

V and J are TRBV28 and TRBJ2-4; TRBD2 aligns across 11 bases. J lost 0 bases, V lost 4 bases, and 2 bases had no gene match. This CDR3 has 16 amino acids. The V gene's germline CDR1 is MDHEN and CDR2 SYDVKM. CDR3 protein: CASSSTSGVAKNIQYF. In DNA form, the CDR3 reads TGTGCCAGCAGTTCGACTAGCGGGGTAGCCAAAAACATTCAGTACTTC. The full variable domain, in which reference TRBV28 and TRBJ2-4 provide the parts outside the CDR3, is DVKVTQSSRYLVKRTGEKVFLECVQDMDHENMFWYRQDPGLGLRLIYFSYDVKMKEKGDIPEGYSVSREKKERFSLILESASTNQTSMYLCASSSTSGVAKNIQYFGAGTRLSVL.

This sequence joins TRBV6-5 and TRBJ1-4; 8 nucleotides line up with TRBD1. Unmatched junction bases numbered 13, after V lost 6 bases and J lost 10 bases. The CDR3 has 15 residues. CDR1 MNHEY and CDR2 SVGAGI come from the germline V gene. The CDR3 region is CASRLLGQGEGKLFF. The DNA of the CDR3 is TGTGCCAGCAGACTGCTAGGACAGGGAGAAGGAAAACTGTTTTTT.

This chain's CDR3 is CASTLAGAYNEQFF. Here the CDR3 DNA reads TGTGCCAGTACCCTAGCGGGAGCTTACAATGAGCAGTTCTTC. The V gene is TRBV19, the J gene TRBJ2-1, with 10 nucleotides matching TRBD2. V was clipped by 7 bases and J by 4 bases; unmatched bases: 4. The CDR3 extends over 14 amino acids. CDR1 and CDR2 (germline): LNHDA, SQIVND (reference sequence).

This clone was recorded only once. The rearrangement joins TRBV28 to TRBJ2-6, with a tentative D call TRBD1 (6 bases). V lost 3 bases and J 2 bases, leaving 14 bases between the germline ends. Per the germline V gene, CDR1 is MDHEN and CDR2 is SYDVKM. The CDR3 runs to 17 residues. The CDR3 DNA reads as TGTGCCAGCAGTTTTGCTCTCAACAGGGCTGGGGCCAACGTCCTGACTTTC. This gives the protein CASSFALNRAGANVLTF.

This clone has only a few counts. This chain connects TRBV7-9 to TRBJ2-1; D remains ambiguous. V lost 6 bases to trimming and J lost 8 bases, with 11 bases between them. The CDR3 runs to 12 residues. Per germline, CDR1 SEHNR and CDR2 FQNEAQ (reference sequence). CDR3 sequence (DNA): TGTGCCAGCAGGGAACGAGGTGATGAGCAGTTCTTC. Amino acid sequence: CASRERGDEQFF.

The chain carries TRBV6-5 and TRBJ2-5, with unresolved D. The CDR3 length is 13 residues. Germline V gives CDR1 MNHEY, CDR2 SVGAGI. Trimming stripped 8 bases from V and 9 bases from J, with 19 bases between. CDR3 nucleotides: TGTGCCAGCGGATTGGGCCGCTCCGGTCCCCAGTACTTC. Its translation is CASGLGRSGPQYF.

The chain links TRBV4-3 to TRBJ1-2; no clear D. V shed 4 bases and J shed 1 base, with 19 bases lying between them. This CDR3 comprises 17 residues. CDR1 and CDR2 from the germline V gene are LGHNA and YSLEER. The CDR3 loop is CASSRWVALEGNYGYTF. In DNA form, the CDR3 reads TGCGCCAGCAGCCGCTGGGTCGCTCTGGAGGGTAACTATGGCTACACCTTC.

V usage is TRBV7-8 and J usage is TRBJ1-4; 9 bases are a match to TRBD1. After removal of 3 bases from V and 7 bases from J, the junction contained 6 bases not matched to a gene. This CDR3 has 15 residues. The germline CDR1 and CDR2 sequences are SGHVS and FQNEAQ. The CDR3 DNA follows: TGTGCCAGCAGCTTGACAGGGGGACTGGGTGAAAAACTGTTTTTT. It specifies CASSLTGGLGEKLFF.

CDR3 loop: CASSQGPGLEMDTQYF. The CDR3 DNA reads as TGCGCCAGCAGTCAAGGTCCGGGACTAGAAATGGATACGCAGTATTTT. The V call is TRBV23-1, the J call TRBJ2-3; 8 nucleotides line up with TRBD2. TRBV23-1 belongs to the ORF category, with a function that is uncertain. This CDR3 is 16 amino acids long. The trim removed 2 bases at V and 6 bases at J, leaving 10 bases unmatched.

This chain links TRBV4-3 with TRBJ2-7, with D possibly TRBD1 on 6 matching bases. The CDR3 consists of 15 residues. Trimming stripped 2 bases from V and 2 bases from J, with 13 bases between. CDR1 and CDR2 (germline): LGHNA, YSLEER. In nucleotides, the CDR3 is TGCGCCAGCAGCCAACTCCACGGGACACCCTACGAGCAGTACTTC. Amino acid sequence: CASSQLHGTPYEQYF.

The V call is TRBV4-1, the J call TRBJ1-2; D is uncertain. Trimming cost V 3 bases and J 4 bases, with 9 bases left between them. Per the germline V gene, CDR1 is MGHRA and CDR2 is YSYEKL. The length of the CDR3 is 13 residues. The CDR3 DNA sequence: TGCGCCAGCAGCCAGACAAGCGCCTATGGCTACACCTTC. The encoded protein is CASSQTSAYGYTF.